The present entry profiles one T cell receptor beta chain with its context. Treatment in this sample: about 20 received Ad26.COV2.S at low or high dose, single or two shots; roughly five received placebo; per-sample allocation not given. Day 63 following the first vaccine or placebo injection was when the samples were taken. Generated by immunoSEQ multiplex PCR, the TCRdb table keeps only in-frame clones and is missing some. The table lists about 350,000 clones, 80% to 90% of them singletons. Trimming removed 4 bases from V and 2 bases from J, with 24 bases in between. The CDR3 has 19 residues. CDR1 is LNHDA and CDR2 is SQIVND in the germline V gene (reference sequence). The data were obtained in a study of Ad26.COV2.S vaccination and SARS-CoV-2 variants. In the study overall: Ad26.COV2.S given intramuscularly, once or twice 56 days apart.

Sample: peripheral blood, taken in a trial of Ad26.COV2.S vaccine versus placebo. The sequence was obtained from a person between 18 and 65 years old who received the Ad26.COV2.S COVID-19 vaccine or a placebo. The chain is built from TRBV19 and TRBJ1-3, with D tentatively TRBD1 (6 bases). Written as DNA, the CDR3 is TGTGCCAGTAGTACTCAAGACCCACTACGGGGGCAGGCTGGAAACACCATATATTTT. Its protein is CASSTQDPLRGQAGNTIYF.